The 32 T cell receptor beta chains listed next were all sequenced from one sample in a study of T cells after posttransplantation cyclophosphamide (dated by TCRdb to about 2016). The library was obtained by the immunoSEQ multiplex PCR assay. The immuneACCESS repertoire file appears here via TCRdb, limited to in-frame rearrangements. These files lack a portion of the clones; in checked studies, under half of the deficit traces to unresolved V genes, and the cause of the others is not known. This sample was tabulated with 38,000 or so clones, among which there are no singletons. The biggest ten clones account for over 2% of the sample. Sample: PBMCs. These TCRs come from a man in his forties or fifties in good health, CMV-negative, and a related stem cell transplant donor.

This clone was seen ten or more times. The rearrangement links TRBV27 to TRBJ1-5; TRBD1 aligns across 9 bases. The CDR3 length is 15 residues. J lost 5 bases, V lost 3 bases, and 5 bases had no gene match. The germline V gene has CDR1 MNHEY and CDR2 SMNVEV (reference sequence). The CDR3 coding sequence is TGTGCCAGCAGTTTGAACAGGGGGCAGGATCAGCCCCAGCATTTT. This translates into CASSLNRGQDQPQHF.

This clone was counted ten times or more. CDR3 sequence reads: CSVRENTEAFF. The CDR3 DNA is TGCAGCGTTCGGGAGAACACTGAAGCTTTCTTT. V gene TRBV29-1 combines with J gene TRBJ1-1; D unresolved. The CDR3 totals 11 residues. Trimming left V 5 bases short and J 1 base short, with 5 bases between. Germline values: CDR1 SQVTM, CDR2 ANQGSEA.

This clone was recorded at least ten times. The chain couples TRBV5-6 to TRBJ1-1; D not certain. Germline CDR1 reads SGHDT; CDR2 reads YYEEEE. The length of the CDR3 is 14 residues. V was clipped by 3 bases and J by 4 bases, with 13 bases between them. The CDR3 reads CASSSYRGGTEAFF. Here the CDR3 DNA reads TGTGCCAGCAGCTCCTACAGAGGAGGCACTGAAGCTTTCTTT. Variable domain in full (rest from reference TRBV5-6 and TRBJ1-1): DAGVTQSPTHLIKTRGQQVTLRCSPKSGHDTVSWYQQALGQGPQFIFQYYEEEERQRGNFPDRFSGHQFPNYSSELNVNALLLGDSALYLCASSSYRGGTEAFFGQGTRLTVV.

This clone was recorded at least ten times. The chain recombines TRBV6-5 with TRBJ1-2; D is possibly TRBD1 (5 bases). V lost 2 bases, J lost 1 base, and 8 bases lay in between. Germline-derived CDR1 and CDR2 are MNHEY and SVGAGI. This CDR3 is 14 amino acids long. CDR3 sequence reads: CASSYGQGNYGYTF. As DNA, the CDR3 is TGTGCCAGCAGTTACGGGCAGGGTAACTATGGCTACACCTTC.

This clone was seen many times. V is TRBV7-6 and J is TRBJ2-1; 8 nucleotides align to TRBD2. J lost 9 bases, V lost 5 bases, and 18 bases had no gene match. The length of the CDR3 is 17 residues. Per germline, CDR1 SGHVS and CDR2 FNYEAQ. CDR3 coding DNA: TGTGCCAGCAGCCCCCGGGCGGGAGGCAGAATTATACGTGAGCAGTTCTTC. Protein product: CASSPRAGGRIIREQFF.

This clone has a count of ten or more. This chain connects TRBV7-9 to TRBJ1-2; weak D call: TRBD1 (5 bases). This CDR3 region has 14 residues. The V end was cut by 4 bases, the J end by 2 bases, with 11 bases between. CDR1 and CDR2 (germline): SEHNR, FQNEAQ (reference sequence). The DNA of the CDR3 is TGTGCCAGCAGCTGGGGCGGCGGAAACTATGGCTACACCTTC. It is translated as CASSWGGGNYGYTF.

This clone was counted ten times or more. The chain combines TRBV6-1 with TRBJ1-5, with a weak D call TRBD1 (5 bases). Germline V gene data show CDR1 as MNHNS and CDR2 as SASEGT. There are 16 residues in the CDR3. V was trimmed by 2 bases and J by 3 bases, leaving 14 bases between them. CDR3 sequence reads: CASSESVRVNNQPQHF. CDR3 DNA: TGTGCCAGCAGTGAATCCGTCAGGGTTAACAATCAGCCCCAGCATTTT.

This clone was observed many times. J is TRBJ1-1 and V is TRBV7-9; D gene uncertain. CDR3 length: 11 residues. Germline CDR1 reads SEHNR; CDR2 reads FQNEAQ (reference sequence). The germline V and J ends were trimmed by 1 base and 6 bases, with 3 bases remaining between them. The CDR3 sequence: CASSLVAEAFF. Here the CDR3 DNA reads TGTGCCAGCAGCTTAGTCGCTGAAGCTTTCTTT.

This clone was counted many times. The chain couples TRBV2 to TRBJ2-1; TRBD1 agrees at 7 bases. The CDR3 runs 11 residues. Germline V gene lookup returns CDR1 SNHLY and CDR2 FYNNEI. The V segment lost 7 bases and the J segment 12 bases; nucleotides outside the gene matches: 6. The CDR3 reads CASTGTGVQFF. CDR3 coding DNA: TGTGCCAGCACCGGTACAGGGGTGCAGTTCTTC.

This clone has ten or more counts. The J gene is TRBJ1-2, the V gene TRBV7-8; TRBD1 is a possible D gene (6 bases). Trimming pared 0 bases from V and 6 bases from J, leaving 14 bases between. The CDR3 loop spans 15 amino acids. The germline V gene has CDR1 SGHVS and CDR2 FQNEAQ. The CDR3 loop reads CASSLATRGFDGYTF. In DNA form, the CDR3 reads TGTGCCAGCAGCTTAGCGACCAGGGGATTTGATGGCTACACCTTC.

Many counts were recorded for this clone. The chain couples TRBV27 to TRBJ2-1, with D perhaps matching TRBD1 (5 bases). Germline V gene lookup returns CDR1 MNHEY and CDR2 SMNVEV (reference sequence). The CDR3 has 12 amino acids. Trimming removed 8 bases at V and 5 bases at J, with 10 bases between. Here the CDR3 DNA reads TGTGCCAGCCGCACAGGCAACAATGAGCAGTTCTTC. Amino acid sequence: CASRTGNNEQFF.

The table lists this clone with many counts. The chain is built from TRBV15 and TRBJ1-1, with D perhaps TRBD1 (5 bases). V was pared by 5 bases and J by 6 bases, with 13 bases between. The CDR3 consists of 13 residues. Germline loops: CDR1 LNHNV, CDR2 YYDKDF (reference sequence). The CDR3 region is CATSGFREAEAFF. Here the CDR3 DNA reads TGTGCCACCAGCGGATTCAGGGAGGCTGAAGCTTTCTTT.

This clone was counted only a few times. The V and J genes are TRBV12-5 and TRBJ2-2; 9 bases map to TRBD2. CDR1 LGHNT and CDR2 FRNRAP come from the germline V gene. The length of the CDR3 is 17 residues. J lost 2 bases, V lost 0 bases, and 4 bases had no gene match. Here the CDR3 reads CASGLVRAGGNTGELFF. The CDR3 DNA reads as TGTGCTAGTGGTTTGGTACGAGCGGGAGGCAACACCGGGGAGCTGTTTTTT.

Many counts were recorded for this clone. The chain couples TRBV5-6 to TRBJ2-3; D unresolved. Germline V gene data show CDR1 as SGHDT and CDR2 as YYEEEE. V shed 4 bases and J shed 4 bases, with 7 bases lying between them. The CDR3 has 12 residues. CDR3: CASSTGADTQYF. The CDR3 DNA reads TGTGCCAGCAGCACCGGAGCAGATACGCAGTATTTT.

Many counts were recorded for this clone. The rearrangement joins TRBV5-1 to TRBJ1-1, with a possible D match to TRBD1 (5 bases). This CDR3 comprises 14 residues. V was trimmed by 4 bases and J by 0 bases, leaving 10 bases between them. Germline CDR1 SGHRS, CDR2 YFSETQ. The CDR3 is CASSGGTLNTEAFF. The CDR3 DNA reads TGCGCCAGCAGCGGCGGGACTTTGAACACTGAAGCTTTCTTT.

This clone was observed at least ten times. CDR3 in amino acids: CASSVESDTSYEQYF. The CDR3 nucleotides read TGTGCCAGCAGCGTAGAGTCGGACACCTCCTACGAGCAGTACTTC. This rearrangement joins TRBV9 to TRBJ2-7; possibly TRBD1 for D (5 bases). Germline loops: CDR1 SGDLS, CDR2 YYNGEE. The CDR3 has 15 amino acids. The germline V and J ends were trimmed by 0 bases and 0 bases, with 10 bases remaining between them.

This clone was seen at least ten times. The chain employs TRBV7-2 and TRBJ2-7; TRBD2 might be the D (5 bases). Trimming removed 5 bases at V and 13 bases at J, with 21 bases between. Germline V gene lookup returns CDR1 SGHTA and CDR2 FQGNSA. CDR3 length: 13 amino acids. The CDR3 DNA follows: TGTGCCAGCAGCCCGCAAATCGGCCAAGCGGCCTACTTC. Translation gives CASSPQIGQAAYF.

This clone was counted many times. This sequence joins TRBV2 and TRBJ2-7; D unclear. The CDR3 contains 14 residues. CDR1 and CDR2 (germline): SNHLY, FYNNEI. V gave up 7 bases and J gave up 8 bases, with 21 bases separating them. The CDR3 sequence: CASTPLLEEPQQYF. The CDR3 DNA follows: TGTGCCAGCACCCCACTTCTCGAGGAGCCTCAGCAGTACTTC.

A few counts support this clone. This sequence joins TRBV29-1 and TRBJ2-7, with 9 bases lining up with TRBD2. Germline CDR1 reads SQVTM; CDR2 reads ANQGSEA. CDR3 length equals 15 residues. The junction had 8 bases not matched to a gene; V was cut back by 4 bases and J by 1 base. The CDR3 protein is CSVAPRLAGSYEQYF. CDR3 DNA sequence: TGCAGCGTTGCCCCTCGGCTAGCGGGATCCTACGAGCAGTACTTC.

This clone was observed many times. V usage is TRBV5-1 and J usage is TRBJ1-4; D is unresolved. The CDR3 has 15 amino acids. The V end was cut by 3 bases, the J end by 3 bases, with 12 bases between. Germline V CDR1 and CDR2: SGHRS, YFSETQ. Here the CDR3 reads CASSSRDVSNEKLFF. The CDR3 nucleotides are TGCGCCAGCAGCTCGCGAGATGTGTCTAATGAAAAACTGTTTTTT. Full variable domain (missing parts from reference TRBV5-1 and TRBJ1-4): KAGVTQTPRYLIKTRGQQVTLSCSPISGHRSVSWYQQTPGQGLQFLFEYFSETQRNKGNFPGRFSGRQFSNSRSEMNVSTLELGDSALYLCASSSRDVSNEKLFFGSGTQLSVL.

At least ten counts were recorded for this clone. The chain joins TRBV5-6 to TRBJ2-7; 8 nucleotides line up with TRBD2. CDR1 is SGHDT and CDR2 is YYEEEE in the germline V gene. The V segment lost 3 bases and the J segment 3 bases; nucleotides outside the gene matches: 2. The CDR3 has 13 amino acids. CDR3 residues: CASSSGGGYEQYF. The CDR3, as DNA: TGTGCCAGCAGCTCGGGAGGGGGCTACGAGCAGTACTTC.

This clone has a count of ten or more. J is TRBJ2-7 and V is TRBV4-3; the D gene is possibly TRBD1 (5 bases). Germline CDR1 and CDR2: LGHNA and YSLEER. Trimming took off 3 bases at V and 3 bases at J, with 9 bases between the two ends. The CDR3 consists of 13 residues. CDR3 nucleotides: TGCGCCAGCAGCCAGGAGACAGACTACGAGCAGTACTTC. This sequence encodes CASSQETDYEQYF.

This clone was counted at least ten times. V gene TRBV6-5 combines with J gene TRBJ1-4; D is unclear. Germline-derived CDR1 and CDR2 are MNHEY and SVGAGI. The CDR3 consists of 14 residues. The ends were cut back, 2 bases at V and 12 bases at J, with 16 bases in the middle. This chain's CDR3 is CASSYGPGTKELFF. The CDR3 coding sequence is TGTGCCAGCAGTTACGGGCCGGGAACCAAAGAACTGTTTTTT.

Turning to this clone: Relative to the germline gene, one junction end is altered; a read error may explain this. The rearrangement uses TRBV7-9 and TRBJ2-3; 11 bases line up with TRBD2. CDR1 is SEHNR, CDR2 FQNEAQ, per germline (reference sequence). The CDR3 covers 14 residues. In DNA form, the CDR3 reads TGTGCCGGCAGCTTAGCGGGAGGGCCAGATACGCAGTATTTT. It codes for CAGSLAGGPDTQYF.

This clone was found a few times. The chain recombines TRBV4-1 with TRBJ2-7; D is ambiguous. Between the trimmed V and J ends, which lost 0 bases and 2 bases, there was a span of 8 bases. In germline, CDR1 is MGHRA, CDR2 YSYEKL. CDR3 size: 14 residues. CDR3 sequence: CASSQDNAAYEQYF. The CDR3 coding sequence is TGCGCCAGCAGCCAAGATAACGCAGCCTACGAGCAGTACTTC.

This clone was seen repeatedly, ten times or more. The chain couples TRBV4-3 to TRBJ2-5, with D possibly TRBD2 on 6 matching bases. V was trimmed by 0 bases and J by 5 bases, leaving 10 bases between them. The CDR3 is made up of 14 amino acids. The germline gives CDR1 LGHNA, CDR2 YSLEER. The CDR3 is CASSQEWRGETQYF. As DNA, the CDR3 is TGCGCCAGCAGCCAAGAGTGGAGGGGTGAGACCCAGTACTTC.

This clone was counted many times. The chain carries TRBV2 and TRBJ2-7; 9 nucleotides align to TRBD1. Germline V gene lookup returns CDR1 SNHLY and CDR2 FYNNEI. Trimming took 5 bases from V and 3 from J; bases not matched to a gene: 5. This CDR3 region has 14 residues. CDR3 nucleotides: TGTGCCAGCAGTTCCGGGACAGGGTTCTACGAGCAGTACTTC. Translated, it gives CASSSGTGFYEQYF.

This clone has at least ten counts. The rearrangement uses TRBV2 and TRBJ2-2, with unresolved D. V was pared by 5 bases and J by 7 bases, with 14 bases between. The CDR3 consists of 14 residues. Germline CDR1 SNHLY, CDR2 FYNNEI. The CDR3 DNA reads TGTGCCAGCAGTACGAGTCAGGCGAGCGGGGAGCTGTTTTTT. As protein: CASSTSQASGELFF. The variable domain in full, with the rest retrieved from reference TRBV2 and TRBJ2-2, is EPEVTQTPSHQVTQMGQEVILRCVPISNHLYFYWYRQILGQKVEFLVSFYNNEISEKSEIFDDQFSVERPDGSNFTLKIRSTKLEDSAMYFCASSTSQASGELFFGEGSRLTVL.

In its sample, this clone was seen a few times. The gene calls are TRBV9 and TRBJ2-4, with D possibly being TRBD2 (6 bases). The CDR3 spans 14 residues. Germline V gene sequence: CDR1 SGDLS, CDR2 YYNGEE. The V end was cut by 7 bases, the J end by 0 bases, with 11 bases between. In nucleotides, the CDR3 is TGTGCCAGCGGCAGCGGGTTAGCCAAAAACATTCAGTACTTC. Translated, it gives CASGSGLAKNIQYF.

This clone appeared many times. V usage is TRBV5-1 and J usage is TRBJ2-5, with 9 bases lining up with TRBD2. The germline V gene encodes CDR1 SGHRS and CDR2 YFSETQ. The CDR3 runs 14 residues. V lost 2 bases and J lost 1; bases outside the gene matches: 0. The CDR3 spells CASSFSGGQETQYF. The CDR3 coding sequence is TGCGCCAGCAGCTTTAGCGGGGGCCAAGAGACCCAGTACTTC.

This clone was counted ten times or more. J is TRBJ2-3 and V is TRBV7-3, with 12 nucleotides matching TRBD2. Germline V CDR1 and CDR2: SGHTA, FQGTGA. The V gene end was trimmed by 3 bases and the J gene end by 4 bases; junction bases not matched to a gene: 2. This CDR3 comprises 15 residues. This CDR3 is CASSLGLAGPDTQYF. DNA of the CDR3: TGTGCCAGCAGCTTGGGACTAGCGGGCCCAGATACGCAGTATTTT.

This clone was recorded at least ten times. V and J are TRBV19 and TRBJ2-6; D gene ambiguous. From germline, CDR1 is LNHDA and CDR2 SQIVND (reference sequence). This CDR3 is built from 13 residues. The V gene lost 10 bases and the J gene lost 0 bases, with 7 bases spanning the gap. The CDR3 is CATSVSGANVLTF. For the CDR3, the DNA is TGTGCCACTTCGGTCTCTGGGGCCAACGTCCTGACTTTC.